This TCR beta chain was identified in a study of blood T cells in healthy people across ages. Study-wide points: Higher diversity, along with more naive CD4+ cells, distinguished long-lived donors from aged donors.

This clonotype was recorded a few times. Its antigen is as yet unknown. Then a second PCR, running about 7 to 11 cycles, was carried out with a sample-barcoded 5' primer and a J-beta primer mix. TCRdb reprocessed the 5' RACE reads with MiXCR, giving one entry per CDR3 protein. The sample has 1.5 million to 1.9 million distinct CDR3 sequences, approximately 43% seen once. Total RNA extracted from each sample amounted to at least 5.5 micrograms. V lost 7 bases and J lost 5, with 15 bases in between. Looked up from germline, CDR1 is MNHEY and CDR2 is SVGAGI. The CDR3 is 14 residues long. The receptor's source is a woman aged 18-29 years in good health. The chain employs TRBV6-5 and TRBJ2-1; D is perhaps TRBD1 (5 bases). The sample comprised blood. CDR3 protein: CASMIQDRDNEQFF. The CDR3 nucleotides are TGTGCCAGCATGATACAGGACCGAGACAATGAGCAGTTCTTC.